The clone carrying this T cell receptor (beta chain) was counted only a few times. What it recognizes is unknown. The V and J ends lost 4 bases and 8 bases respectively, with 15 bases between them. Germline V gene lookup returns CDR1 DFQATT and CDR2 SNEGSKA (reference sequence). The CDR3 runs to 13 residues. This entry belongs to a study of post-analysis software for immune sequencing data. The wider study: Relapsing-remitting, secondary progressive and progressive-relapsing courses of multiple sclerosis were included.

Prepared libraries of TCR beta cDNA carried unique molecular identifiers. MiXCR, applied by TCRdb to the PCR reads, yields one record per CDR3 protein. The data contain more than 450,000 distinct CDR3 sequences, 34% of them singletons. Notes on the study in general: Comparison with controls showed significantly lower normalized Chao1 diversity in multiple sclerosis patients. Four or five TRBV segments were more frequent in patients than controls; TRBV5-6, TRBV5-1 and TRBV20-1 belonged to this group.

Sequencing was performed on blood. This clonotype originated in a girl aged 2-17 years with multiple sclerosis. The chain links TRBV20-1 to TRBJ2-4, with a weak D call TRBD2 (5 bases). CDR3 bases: TGCAGTGCTAATAGCCGGGGAGAGGACATTCAGTACTTC. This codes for CSANSRGEDIQYF.